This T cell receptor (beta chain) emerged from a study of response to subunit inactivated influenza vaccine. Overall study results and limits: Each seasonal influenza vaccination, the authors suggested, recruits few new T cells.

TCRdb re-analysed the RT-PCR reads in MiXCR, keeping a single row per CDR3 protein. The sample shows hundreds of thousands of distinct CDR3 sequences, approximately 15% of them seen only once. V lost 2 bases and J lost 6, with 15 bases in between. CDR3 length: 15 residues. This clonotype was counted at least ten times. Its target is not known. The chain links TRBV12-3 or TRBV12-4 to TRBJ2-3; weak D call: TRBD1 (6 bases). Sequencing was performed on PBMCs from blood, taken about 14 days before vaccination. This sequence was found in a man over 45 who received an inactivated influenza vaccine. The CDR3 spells CASSLRVTGQDTQYF. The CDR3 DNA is TGTGCCAGCAGTTTAAGGGTGACAGGCCAGGATACGCAGTATTTT.